Below, 10 T cell receptor beta chains from the same sample are listed, as sequenced in a study of blood T cell repertoires in COVID-19. Only in-frame clones appear in the TCRdb table, and some are missing; sequencing was by immunoSEQ multiplex PCR. There are some 250,000 clones in the sample; about three quarters occur only once, and 3% to 3.5% lies in the top ten. The sequencing sample was made of peripheral blood. Receptors originate from a woman of 80 years or more with acute or convalescent COVID-19.

This clone was seen once. The V and J genes are TRBV6-5 and TRBJ2-7, with 7 positions matching TRBD1. After removal of 4 bases from V and 2 bases from J, the junction contained 8 bases not matched to a gene. The germline V gene encodes CDR1 MNHEY and CDR2 SVGAGI. The length of the CDR3 is 15 residues. The CDR3 DNA sequence: TGTGCCAGCAGTTTAACCGGGACAGCCCCCTACGAGCAGTACTTC. This encodes CASSLTGTAPYEQYF.

V and J are TRBV5-4 and TRBJ1-2, with 9 bases identical to TRBD1. The CDR3 consists of 14 residues. Germline V gene sequence: CDR1 SGHNT, CDR2 YYREEE (reference sequence). The junction had 10 bases not matched to a gene; V was cut back by 5 bases and J by 8 bases. CDR3 nucleotide sequence: TGTGCCAGCAGGCCCCGGGACAGGGCTGGGGGCTACACCTTC. Its translation is CASRPRDRAGGYTF.

The rearrangement joins TRBV7-2 to TRBJ2-3; 9 nucleotides match TRBD2. Per germline, CDR1 SGHTA and CDR2 FQGNSA. The J segment lost 4 bases and the V segment lost 1 base, leaving 3 bases of the junction unmatched. CDR3 length equals 15 residues. CDR3 sequence: CASSLGGLAPDTQYF. In DNA form, the CDR3 reads TGTGCCAGCAGCTTAGGGGGACTAGCTCCAGATACGCAGTATTTT.

V and J are TRBV3-1 (or the pseudogene TRBV3-2) and TRBJ2-5; weak D call: TRBD2 (5 bases). V shed 2 bases and J shed 1 base, with 11 bases lying between them. The CDR3 has 15 amino acids. The germline V gene encodes CDR1 LGHDT and CDR2 YNNKEL (reference sequence). CDR3 in DNA: TGTGCCAGCAGCCAACTACGGAGGACCCAAGAGACCCAGTACTTC. It specifies CASSQLRRTQETQYF.

This chain connects TRBV6-5 to TRBJ2-6; 8 bases line up with TRBD1. The CDR3 loop spans 15 amino acids. V shed 11 bases, J shed 0 bases, and the junction held 6 bases outside the gene matches. CDR1 is MNHEY and CDR2 is SVGAGI in the germline V gene. The chain's CDR3 is CAAGGGRSGANVLTF. Written as DNA, the CDR3 is TGTGCCGCAGGGGGCGGGCGCTCTGGGGCCAACGTCCTGACTTTC.

This chain joins TRBV3-1 (or the pseudogene TRBV3-2) and TRBJ1-2; possible D gene TRBD1, 6 bases. The CDR3 contains 16 residues. The V end was cut by 3 bases, the J end by 4 bases, with 18 bases between. Germline lookup yields CDR1 LGHDT and CDR2 YNNKEL (reference sequence). CDR3 DNA sequence: TGTGCCAGCAGCCAGGGCGGGGGGGCAGGAGTCTATGGCTACACCTTC. Amino acids: CASSQGGGAGVYGYTF.

The CDR3 DNA sequence: TGTGCCAGCAGCCCGCGGACAGGGTCTCAAGAGACCCAGTACTTC. Translating it yields CASSPRTGSQETQYF. V gene TRBV11-2 combines with J gene TRBJ2-5, with 8 bases aligning to TRBD1. The trim removed 5 bases at V and 2 bases at J, leaving 7 bases unmatched. The CDR3 is 15 amino acids. The germline V gene has CDR1 SGHAT and CDR2 FQNNGV. The complete variable domain, with remaining parts taken from reference TRBV11-2 and TRBJ2-5, reads EAGVAQSPRYKIIEKRQSVAFWCNPISGHATLYWYQQILGQGPKLLIQFQNNGVVDDSQLPKDRFSAERLKGVDSTLKIQPAKLEDSAVYLCASSPRTGSQETQYFGPGTRLLVL.

The rearrangement joins TRBV18 to TRBJ1-1; D possibly corresponds to TRBD1 (6 bases). Looked up from germline, CDR1 is KGHSH and CDR2 is LQKENI. Trimming cost V 2 bases and J 3 bases, with 10 bases left between them. The CDR3 covers 14 residues. This CDR3 reads CASSPFEGDTEAFF. The CDR3 DNA is TGTGCCAGCTCACCATTCGAGGGGGACACTGAAGCTTTCTTT.

The chain couples TRBV24-1 to TRBJ1-1; TRBD1 aligns across 8 bases. In germline, CDR1 is KGHDR, CDR2 SFDVKD. The CDR3 length is 16 residues. Unmatched junction bases numbered 7, after V lost 5 bases and J lost 0 bases. The chain's CDR3 is CATSVRDRFMNTEAFF. The DNA for the CDR3 is TGTGCCACCAGTGTACGGGACAGGTTCATGAACACTGAAGCTTTCTTT.

This clone has just a few counts. V usage is TRBV18 and J usage is TRBJ2-7, with 11 bases fitting TRBD2. After removal of 5 bases from V and 6 bases from J, the junction contained 9 bases not matched to a gene. This CDR3 contains 15 residues. Germline CDR1 and CDR2: KGHSH and LQKENI. The chain's CDR3 is CASSSDTSGSSEQYF. The CDR3, as DNA: TGTGCCAGCTCATCTGATACTAGCGGGAGCAGCGAGCAGTACTTC.